This T cell receptor beta chain was profiled in a study of blood T cell repertoires in COVID-19. Study information: The United States, Italy and Spain provided the acute and convalescent COVID-19 samples. T cells, B-cell-depleted T cells, or PBMCs provided the cDNA or gDNA that served as material.

This clone turned up a few times. In the source study's methods: Nucleated cell number was recorded as an estimate derived from reference gene primer amplification. Clones were sequenced by immunoSEQ multiplex PCR, and TCRdb holds only the in-frame ones, with some missing. V and J calls and clone size are given by that table; D and trimming were obtained from the DNA. The table lists 190,000 or so clones, just under 85% of them singletons. During active infection, Seattle patients enrolled and were then monitored through disease. This CDR3 has 11 amino acids. V lost 2 bases and J lost 8, with 6 bases in between. CDR1 is MNHEY and CDR2 is SMNVEV in the germline V gene (reference sequence).

The TCR comes from a man between 60 and 70 years old with COVID-19, enrolled during active disease. The specimen sequenced was peripheral blood. The chain employs TRBV27 and TRBJ1-1; D is possibly TRBD1 (5 bases). The chain's CDR3 is CASSLRGEAFF. In nucleotides, the CDR3 is TGTGCCAGCAGTTTAAGGGGAGAAGCTTTCTTT.